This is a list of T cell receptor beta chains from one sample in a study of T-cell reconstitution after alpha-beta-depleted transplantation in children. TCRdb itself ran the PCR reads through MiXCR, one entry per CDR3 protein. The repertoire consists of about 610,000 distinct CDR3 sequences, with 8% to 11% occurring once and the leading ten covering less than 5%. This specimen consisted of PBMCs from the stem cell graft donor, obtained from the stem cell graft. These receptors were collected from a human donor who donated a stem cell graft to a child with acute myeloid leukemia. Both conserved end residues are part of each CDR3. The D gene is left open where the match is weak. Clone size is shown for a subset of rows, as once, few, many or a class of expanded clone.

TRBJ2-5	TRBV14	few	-	CASSQDRRDNFQETQYF	TGTGCCAGCAGCCAAGACCGAAGGGACAATTTCCAAGAGACCCAGTACTTC
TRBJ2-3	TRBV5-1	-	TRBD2	CASSLALAGPSSTDTQYF	TGCGCCAGCAGCTTGGCGCTAGCGGGTCCAAGTAGCACAGATACGCAGTATTTT
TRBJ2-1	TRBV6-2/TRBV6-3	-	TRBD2	CASSPPILRSGRANEQFF	TGTGCCAGCAGCCCACCCATCCTGAGGAGCGGGAGGGCAAATGAGCAGTTCTTC
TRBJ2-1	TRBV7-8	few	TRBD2	CASSLALSGSVNEQFF	TGTGCCAGCAGCTTAGCGCTCAGCGGGAGCGTCAATGAGCAGTTCTTC
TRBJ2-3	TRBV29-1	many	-	CSVEAVEGEEGTDTQYF	TGCAGCGTTGAAGCGGTGGAAGGGGAAGAGGGCACAGATACGCAGTATTTT
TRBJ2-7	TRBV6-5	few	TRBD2	CASSYLTSGGPYEQYF	TGTGCCAGCAGTTACCTGACTAGCGGGGGACCCTACGAGCAGTACTTC
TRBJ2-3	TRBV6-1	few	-	CASRQQTSTDTQYF	TGTGCCAGCAGACAGCAAACTAGCACAGATACGCAGTATTTT
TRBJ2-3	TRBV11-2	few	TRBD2	CASSLGYTSGRALTDTQYF	TGTGCCAGCAGCTTAGGGTATACTAGCGGGAGGGCCCTCACAGATACGCAGTATTTT
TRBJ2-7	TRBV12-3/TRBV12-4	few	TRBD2	CASSFAGGRTSEQYF	TGTGCCAGCAGTTTTGCGGGAGGGAGAACTTCCGAGCAGTACTTC
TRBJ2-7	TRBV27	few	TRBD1	CASSFLPPAGQGTYEQYF	TGTGCCAGCAGTTTCCTACCCCCCGCGGGACAGGGAACCTACGAGCAGTACTTC
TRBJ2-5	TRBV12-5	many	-	CASGLGRETQYF	TGTGCTAGTGGTTTGGGGAGAGAGACCCAGTACTTC
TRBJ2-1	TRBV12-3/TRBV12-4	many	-	CASSSLINEQFF	TGTGCCAGCAGTTCCCTGATTAATGAGCAGTTCTTC
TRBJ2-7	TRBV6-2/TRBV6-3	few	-	CASSSNKEREQYF	TGTGCCAGCAGTTCTAACAAAGAGAGGGAGCAGTACTTC
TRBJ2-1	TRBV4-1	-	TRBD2	CASSPRTSGRDNEQFF	TGCGCCAGCAGCCCTAGGACTAGCGGGAGGGACAATGAGCAGTTCTTC
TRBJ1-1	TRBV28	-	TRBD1	CASSLNRGQTEAFF	TGTGCCAGCAGTTTAAACAGGGGGCAGACTGAAGCTTTCTTT
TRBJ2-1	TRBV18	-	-	CASSLGNAQYNEQFF	TGTGCCAGCTCACTGGGAAACGCTCAATACAATGAGCAGTTCTTC
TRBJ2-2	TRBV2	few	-	CASSAVMDTGELFF	TGTGCCAGCAGTGCCGTAATGGACACCGGGGAGCTGTTTTTT
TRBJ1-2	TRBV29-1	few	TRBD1	CSVEGAVYGYTF	TGCAGCGTCGAGGGGGCAGTTTATGGCTACACCTTC
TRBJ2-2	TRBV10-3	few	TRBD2	CAISPIGTSLPGELFF	TGTGCCATCAGTCCGATCGGGACTAGCCTTCCCGGGGAGCTGTTTTTT
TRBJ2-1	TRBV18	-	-	CASSQFGSSYNEQFF	TGTGCCAGCTCACAATTTGGGAGCTCCTACAATGAGCAGTTCTTC